The T cell receptor beta chain described here comes from a study of CD8+ T cells in alopecia areata. Across the whole study: A regimen of oral tofacitinib, 5 to 10 mg twice daily, was given to treated patients. Regarding the study as a whole: Scalp clonality, together with expanded CD8+ clones among the top 100, fell significantly with tofacitinib.

Worth noting for this clone: Its matching antigen is unknown.

Reverse transcription of extracted RNA yielded cDNA, which provided the sequencing template. Clones were read by immunoSEQ multiplex PCR, and TCRdb kept only the in-frame ones, dropping some. This sample has about 190,000 clones, with 45% to 75% found just once. As to treatment: oral pan-JAK inhibitor, 5-10 mg twice daily. The germline V gene has CDR1 SGHRS and CDR2 YFSETQ. Losses at the gene ends were 8 bases for V and 0 bases for J; bases not matched to a gene: 3. This CDR3 spans 13 amino acids. The source of this sequence is a human donor with alopecia areata. The rearrangement uses TRBV5-1 and TRBJ1-1; 8 bases are a match to TRBD1. The material sequenced was CD4+ T cells sorted from blood, taken at week 4, from a patient treated with tofacitinib. CDR3 region: CASRGQVNTEAFF. In DNA, the CDR3 is TGCGCCAGTAGGGGACAGGTGAACACTGAAGCTTTCTTT.